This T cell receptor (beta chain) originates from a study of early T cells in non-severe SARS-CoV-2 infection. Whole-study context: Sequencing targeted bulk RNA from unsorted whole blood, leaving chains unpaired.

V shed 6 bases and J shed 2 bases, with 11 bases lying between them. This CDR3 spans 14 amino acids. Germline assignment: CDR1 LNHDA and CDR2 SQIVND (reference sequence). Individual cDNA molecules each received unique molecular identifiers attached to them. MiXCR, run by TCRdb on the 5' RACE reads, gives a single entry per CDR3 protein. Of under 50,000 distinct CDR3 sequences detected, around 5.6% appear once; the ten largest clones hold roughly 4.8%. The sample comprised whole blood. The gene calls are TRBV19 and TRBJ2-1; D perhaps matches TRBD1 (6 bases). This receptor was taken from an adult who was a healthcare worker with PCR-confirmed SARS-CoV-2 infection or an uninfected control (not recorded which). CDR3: CASSRRGTYNEQFF. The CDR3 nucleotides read TGTGCCAGTAGCCGCAGGGGTACCTACAATGAGCAGTTCTTC. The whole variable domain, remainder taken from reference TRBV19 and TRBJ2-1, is DGGITQSPKYLFRKEGQNVTLSCEQNLNHDAMYWYRQDPGQGLRLIYYSQIVNDFQKGDIAEGYSVSREKKESFPLTVTSAQKNPTAFYLCASSRRGTYNEQFFGPGTRLTVL.